The 23 T cell receptor beta chains below were found in one sample sequenced in a study of shared clonotypes between healthy human individuals. Method: immunoSEQ multiplex PCR; TCRdb's copy keeps in-frame clones and lacks some. The sample has some 700,000 clones, about 90% seen once. The sequenced material came from memory CD8+ T cells from PBMCs. Subset noted: CD45RO+ cells pooled with CCR7-negative TemRA cells. The receptor source for this set is a man aged 18 to 35 in good health. Some clones in this sample may be carry-over from other donors' samples.

This sequence joins TRBV6-1 and TRBJ2-7, with TRBD1 matching over 9 bases. This CDR3 has 17 residues. In germline, CDR1 is MNHNS, CDR2 SASEGT. Unmatched junction bases numbered 10, after V lost 1 base and J lost 3 bases. CDR3 coding DNA: TGTGCCAGCAGTGAAGAAAATCGGGGACAGGGAGTCTACGAGCAGTACTTC. As protein: CASSEENRGQGVYEQYF.

The chain employs TRBV4-1 and TRBJ2-2; 7 positions match TRBD1. CDR1 is MGHRA, CDR2 YSYEKL, per germline. The V segment lost 2 bases and the J segment 3 bases; nucleotides outside the gene matches: 9. The CDR3 runs 17 residues. The CDR3 DNA is TGCGCCAGCAGCCAAAGGGGCCAGGGGGTAGACACCGGGGAGCTGTTTTTT. Its protein is CASSQRGQGVDTGELFF.

This chain links TRBV28 with TRBJ2-4; TRBD2 matches at 7 bases. The J segment lost 10 bases and the V segment lost 4 bases, leaving 13 bases of the junction unmatched. The CDR3 runs 15 residues. Germline V CDR1 and CDR2: MDHEN, SYDVKM. CDR3 DNA sequence: TGTGCCAGCAGTTCCTCGGGGGGTGGACTTAAGATTCAGTACTTC. Residues: CASSSSGGGLKIQYF.

The chain uses TRBV19 and TRBJ2-3, with D tentatively TRBD1 or TRBD2 (7 bases each). Germline CDR1 LNHDA, CDR2 SQIVND (reference sequence). There are 16 residues in the CDR3. The ends were cut back, 3 bases at V and 4 bases at J, with 17 bases in the middle. For the CDR3, the DNA is TGTGCCAGTAGTATTACAGGGGACCGGGGGGCAGATACGCAGTATTTT. It encodes CASSITGDRGADTQYF.

As concerns this clone: The same CDR3 arises from other DNA sequences in this sample as well. V is TRBV9 and J is TRBJ2-1; 7 bases line up with TRBD1. The germline CDR1 and CDR2 sequences are SGDLS and YYNGEE. This CDR3 contains 15 residues. With 3 bases clipped from V and 4 bases from J, the junction kept 7 bases outside the gene matches. CDR3 sequence: CASSADRASYNEQFF. CDR3 coding DNA: TGTGCCAGCAGCGCAGACAGGGCGAGTTACAATGAGCAGTTCTTC.

This rearrangement joins TRBV7-9 to TRBJ2-7, with TRBD1 matching 8 bases. Looked up from germline, CDR1 is SEHNR and CDR2 is FQNEAQ (reference sequence). J was trimmed by 4 bases and V by 5 bases; bases with no gene match: 10. The CDR3 is 15 amino acids. The CDR3 region is CASSLGQGGFYEQYF. The CDR3 bases are TGTGCCAGCAGCCTTGGACAGGGCGGATTTTACGAGCAGTACTTC. The full variable domain, completed using reference TRBV7-9 and TRBJ2-7, is DTGVSQNPRHKITKRGQNVTFRCDPISEHNRLYWYRQTLGQGPEFLTYFQNEAQLEKSRLLSDRFSAERPKGSFSTLEIQRTEQGDSAMYLCASSLGQGGFYEQYFGPGTRLTVT.

The genes are TRBV10-3 and TRBJ1-2, with unresolved D. Germline V gene lookup returns CDR1 ENHRY and CDR2 SYGVKD. The ends were cut back, 4 bases at V and 0 bases at J, with 9 bases in the middle. The CDR3 is made up of 14 amino acids. CDR3 protein: CAISVAASNYGYTF. CDR3 DNA sequence: TGTGCCATCAGTGTGGCGGCTTCTAACTATGGCTACACCTTC.

This clone was picked up one time. V gene TRBV7-2 combines with J gene TRBJ2-3; 9 nucleotides match TRBD2. Germline V gives CDR1 SGHTA, CDR2 FQGNSA. V dropped 8 bases and J dropped 1; count of bases not matched to a gene: 19. This CDR3 has 19 residues. CDR3 bases: TGTGCCAGCTCAACCCCCCGTTTGACTAGCGGAATGGGCACAGATACGCAGTATTTT. It codes for CASSTPRLTSGMGTDTQYF.

The CDR3 spells CATADTGELFF. The CDR3 region has the DNA TGTGCCACCGCAGACACCGGGGAGCTGTTTTTT. The gene calls are TRBV10-3 and TRBJ2-2; D unclear. Deletions cut 10 bases from V and 3 bases from J, with 6 bases between. The germline V gene encodes CDR1 ENHRY and CDR2 SYGVKD. This CDR3 region has 11 residues.

V is TRBV11-3 and J is TRBJ2-3, with 11 bases lining up with TRBD1. This CDR3 is built from 20 residues. Per the germline V gene, CDR1 is SGHNT and CDR2 is YENEEA. V was clipped by 0 bases and J by 0 bases; unmatched bases: 11. CDR3 amino acids: CASSLDARDRGALSTDTQYF. The CDR3 DNA is TGTGCCAGCAGCTTAGATGCAAGGGACAGGGGGGCCCTTAGCACAGATACGCAGTATTTT.

J is TRBJ2-1 and V is TRBV7-3; D assignment may be TRBD1 or TRBD2 (6 bases each). Trimming stripped 1 base from V and 8 bases from J, with 15 bases between. Germline V gene sequence: CDR1 SGHTA, CDR2 FQGTGA. This CDR3 comprises 15 residues. The CDR3 protein is CASSLNPGASDEQFF. CDR3 DNA: TGTGCCAGCAGCTTAAATCCGGGGGCGAGCGATGAGCAGTTCTTC.

This chain connects TRBV19 to TRBJ2-6, with D hard to call. V gave up 0 bases and J gave up 2 bases, with 5 bases separating them. The CDR3 spans 15 residues. Germline lookup yields CDR1 LNHDA and CDR2 SQIVND (reference sequence). CDR3 amino acids: CASSIESAGANVLTF. The DNA of the CDR3 is TGTGCCAGTAGTATAGAATCGGCTGGGGCCAACGTCCTGACTTTC.

In this sample, this clone turned up once. The chain uses TRBV6-4 and TRBJ1-3; D is unresolved. Trimming took off 3 bases at V and 2 bases at J, with 11 bases between the two ends. This CDR3 is 15 amino acids long. The germline V gene has CDR1 MRHNA and CDR2 SNTAGT. The CDR3 region has the DNA TGTGCCAGCAGTGAGAGCAGAAATCCTGGAAACACCATATATTTT. Translation: CASSESRNPGNTIYF.

The CDR3 region is CASSGRGTEAGEQYF. DNA of the CDR3: TGTGCCAGCAGTGGACGGGGGACCGAAGCTGGCGAGCAGTACTTC. The chain couples TRBV2 to TRBJ2-7; tentative D call: TRBD2 (6 bases). CDR1 and CDR2 from the germline V gene are SNHLY and FYNNEI. The CDR3 is made up of 15 amino acids. Trimming took off 4 bases at V and 6 bases at J, with 19 bases between the two ends.

This clone appeared a few times. The chain recombines TRBV19 with TRBJ1-4; D call uncertain. The CDR3 contains 15 residues. V lost 2 bases, J lost 0 bases, and 7 bases lay in between. The germline gives CDR1 LNHDA, CDR2 SQIVND (reference sequence). The CDR3 loop is CASSIWLATNEKLFF. The CDR3 region has the DNA TGTGCCAGTAGTATATGGCTTGCAACTAATGAAAAACTGTTTTTT.

The V call is TRBV28, the J call TRBJ2-2, with D maybe TRBD2 (6 bases). Deletions cut 4 bases from V and 4 bases from J, with 13 bases between. Germline CDR1 and CDR2: MDHEN and SYDVKM. The CDR3 is 15 residues long. CDR3 DNA sequence: TGTGCCAGCAGTTGGGAAATCGGGAGCACCGGGGAGCTGTTTTTT. It yields the protein CASSWEIGSTGELFF.

The chain employs TRBV4-2 and TRBJ2-7; 9 bases are shared with TRBD1. Germline CDR1 and CDR2: LGHNA and YNFKEQ. The CDR3 spans 16 residues. V lost 2 bases and J lost 2; bases outside the gene matches: 7. The CDR3 sequence: CASSQNRDRDPYEQYF. For the CDR3, the DNA is TGTGCCAGCAGCCAAAACCGGGACAGGGACCCCTACGAGCAGTACTTC.

The chain carries TRBV10-3 and TRBJ2-7; possible D gene TRBD1, 7 bases. The germline V and J ends were trimmed by 7 bases and 0 bases, with 19 bases remaining between them. CDR1 is ENHRY, CDR2 SYGVKD, per germline. The CDR3 is made up of 16 amino acids. CDR3 sequence: CAITQWVRGDSYEQYF. The CDR3 coding sequence is TGTGCCATCACCCAGTGGGTCAGGGGGGACTCCTACGAGCAGTACTTC.

The chain joins TRBV27 to TRBJ2-7; a weak D match, TRBD2 (5 bases). Germline V gives CDR1 MNHEY, CDR2 SMNVEV (reference sequence). This CDR3 comprises 13 residues. Trimming removed 6 bases from V and 0 bases from J, with 9 bases in between. CDR3 nucleotide sequence: TGTGCCAGCAGCACCCGGGGCTCCTACGAGCAGTACTTC. Translation gives CASSTRGSYEQYF.

V usage is TRBV13 and J usage is TRBJ2-1, with TRBD1 matching over 8 bases. The CDR3 runs 15 residues. V dropped 5 bases and J dropped 14; count of bases not matched to a gene: 17. Germline lookup yields CDR1 PRHDT and CDR2 FYEKMQ (reference sequence). For the CDR3, the DNA is TGTGCCAGCAGCGGGGGCCGGGACAGGCGAATATCTGAGTTCTTC. It translates to CASSGGRDRRISEFF.

The chain has TRBV9 and TRBJ2-1, with D tentatively TRBD1 (6 bases). Germline loops: CDR1 SGDLS, CDR2 YYNGEE. Between the trimmed V and J ends, which lost 3 bases and 6 bases, there was a span of 16 bases. This CDR3 spans 15 amino acids. The CDR3 here is CASSATRDTGNEQFF. The CDR3 DNA is TGTGCCAGCAGCGCAACCCGGGACACAGGCAATGAGCAGTTCTTC.

J is TRBJ1-1 and V is TRBV5-4; 7 nucleotides match TRBD1. The CDR3 is made up of 13 amino acids. The germline CDR1 and CDR2 sequences are SGHNT and YYREEE (reference sequence). Trimming removed 0 bases from V and 7 bases from J; junction bases left unmatched: 3. The DNA for the CDR3 is TGTGCCAGCAGCTTGGGACAGGGCATTGAAGCTTTCTTT. It translates to CASSLGQGIEAFF.

This chain links TRBV10-3 with TRBJ2-7; D could derive from TRBD1 or TRBD2 (6 bases each). V lost 10 bases and J 5 bases, leaving 15 bases between the germline ends. CDR3 length equals 12 residues. CDR1 ENHRY and CDR2 SYGVKD come from the germline V gene. Here the CDR3 DNA reads TGTGCCACCAAGGGGGGTTTCGACGAGCAGTACTTC. This codes for CATKGGFDEQYF.